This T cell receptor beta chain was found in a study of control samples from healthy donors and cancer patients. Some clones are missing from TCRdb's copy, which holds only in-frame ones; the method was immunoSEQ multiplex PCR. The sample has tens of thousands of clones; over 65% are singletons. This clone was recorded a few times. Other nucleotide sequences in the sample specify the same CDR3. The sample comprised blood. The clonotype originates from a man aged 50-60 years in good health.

CDR3 DNA: TGTGCCTGGAGCGAGGGAGGGAATTCACCCCTCCACTTT. Translating it yields CAWSEGGNSPLHF. This chain connects TRBV30 to TRBJ1-6; D remains ambiguous. CDR3 length: 13 residues. The germline V and J ends were trimmed by 3 bases and 7 bases, with 10 bases remaining between them. Germline-derived CDR1 and CDR2 are GTSNPN and SVGIG (reference sequence). Filled out from reference TRBV30 and TRBJ1-6, the complete variable domain reads SQTIHQWPATLVQPVGSPLSLECTVEGTSNPNLYWYRQAAGRGLQLLFYSVGIGQISSEVPQNLSASRPQDRQFILSSKKLLLSDSGFYLCAWSEGGNSPLHFGNGTRLTVT.